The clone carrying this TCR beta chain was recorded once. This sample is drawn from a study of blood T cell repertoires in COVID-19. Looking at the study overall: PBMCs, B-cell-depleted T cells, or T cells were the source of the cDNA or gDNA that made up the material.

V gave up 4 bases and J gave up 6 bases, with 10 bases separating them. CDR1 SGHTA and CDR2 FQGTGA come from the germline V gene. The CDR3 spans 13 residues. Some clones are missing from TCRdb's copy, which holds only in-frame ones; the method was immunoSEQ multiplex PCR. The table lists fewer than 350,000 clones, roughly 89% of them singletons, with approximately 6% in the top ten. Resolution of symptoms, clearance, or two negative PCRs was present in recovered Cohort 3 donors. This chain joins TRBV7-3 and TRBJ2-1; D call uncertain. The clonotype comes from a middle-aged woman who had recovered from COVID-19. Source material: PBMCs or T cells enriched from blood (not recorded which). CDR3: CASSSNRGNEQFF. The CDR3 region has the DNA TGTGCCAGCAGCTCCAATAGAGGCAATGAGCAGTTCTTC.